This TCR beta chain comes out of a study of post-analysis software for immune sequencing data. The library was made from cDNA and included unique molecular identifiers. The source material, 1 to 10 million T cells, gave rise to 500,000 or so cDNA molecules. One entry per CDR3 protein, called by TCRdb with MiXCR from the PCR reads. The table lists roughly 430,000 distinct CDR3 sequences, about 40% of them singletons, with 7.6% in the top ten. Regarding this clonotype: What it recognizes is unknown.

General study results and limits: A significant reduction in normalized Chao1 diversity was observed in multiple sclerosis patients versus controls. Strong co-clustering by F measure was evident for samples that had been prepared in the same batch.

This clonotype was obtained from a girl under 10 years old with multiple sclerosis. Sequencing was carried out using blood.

This chain's CDR3 is CASSVIGQGAPIGEITDTQYF. The CDR3 DNA sequence: TGTGCCAGCAGCGTAATTGGACAGGGGGCCCCCATAGGAGAAATCACAGATACGCAGTATTTT. The V gene is TRBV11-1, the J gene TRBJ2-3, with TRBD1 identical over 11 bases. The germline V gene encodes CDR1 SGHAT and CDR2 FQDESV (reference sequence). This CDR3 contains 21 residues. After removal of 5 bases from V and 2 bases from J, the junction contained 21 bases not matched to a gene.